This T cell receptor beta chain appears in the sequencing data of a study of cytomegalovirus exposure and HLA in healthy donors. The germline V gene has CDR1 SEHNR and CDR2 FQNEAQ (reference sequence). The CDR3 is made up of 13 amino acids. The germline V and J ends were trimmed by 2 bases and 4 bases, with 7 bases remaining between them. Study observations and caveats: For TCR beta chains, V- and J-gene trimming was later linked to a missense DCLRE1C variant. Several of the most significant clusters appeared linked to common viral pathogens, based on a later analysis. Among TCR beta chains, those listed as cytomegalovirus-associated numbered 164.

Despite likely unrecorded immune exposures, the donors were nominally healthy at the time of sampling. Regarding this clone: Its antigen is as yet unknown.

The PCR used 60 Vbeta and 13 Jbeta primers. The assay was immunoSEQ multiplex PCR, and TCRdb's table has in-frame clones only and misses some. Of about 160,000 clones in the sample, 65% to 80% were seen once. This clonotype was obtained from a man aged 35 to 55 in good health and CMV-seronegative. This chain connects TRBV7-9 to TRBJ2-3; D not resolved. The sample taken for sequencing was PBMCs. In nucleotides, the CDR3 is TGTGCCAGCAGCTTAAGCACGTCAGATACGCAGTATTTT. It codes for CASSLSTSDTQYF.